This T cell receptor beta chain was sequenced in a study of blood T cell repertoires in COVID-19. Study-wide context: The samples span acute and convalescent COVID-19 from the United States, Italy and Spain.

In this sample, this clone is medium-sized. The table came from immunoSEQ multiplex PCR; TCRdb's copy has only in-frame clones and leaves some out. The sample has 50,000 to 65,000 clones, approximately 84% seen once. Germline V gene data show CDR1 as LNHNV and CDR2 as YYDKDF (reference sequence). This CDR3 spans 15 amino acids. V was clipped by 1 base and J by 6 bases; unmatched bases: 8. The chain is built from TRBV15 and TRBJ1-1; TRBD1 aligns across 7 bases. The sequenced material came from peripheral blood. The sequence derives from a man in his sixties with COVID-19, enrolled during active disease. The CDR3 region is CATSRVRQGGAEAFF. The CDR3 coding sequence is TGTGCCACCAGCAGAGTTCGACAGGGAGGCGCTGAAGCTTTCTTT.